The 6 T cell receptor beta chains below all came from one sample that was sequenced in a study of blood T cell repertoires in COVID-19. The table came from immunoSEQ multiplex PCR; TCRdb's copy has only in-frame clones and leaves some out. The sample holds 140,000 or so clones, 80% to 90% seen once. Sequencing was carried out using PBMCs or T cells enriched from blood (not recorded which). These receptors all come from a man in his 60s who had recovered from COVID-19.

CDR3 protein: CASRRTGGTDTQYF. CDR3 DNA sequence: TGTGCCAGCAGGCGAACAGGGGGCACAGATACGCAGTATTTT. The chain uses TRBV11-2 and TRBJ2-3, with 7 positions matching TRBD1. The CDR3 is made up of 14 amino acids. With 6 bases clipped from V and 1 base from J, the junction kept 4 bases outside the gene matches. Germline V CDR1 and CDR2: SGHAT, FQNNGV.

The V call is TRBV7-3, the J call TRBJ2-5; 7 bases agree with TRBD1. V lost 5 bases and J lost 2; bases outside the gene matches: 17. CDR3 length equals 18 residues. Germline V gene data show CDR1 as SGHTA and CDR2 as FQGTGA. The CDR3 DNA sequence: TGTGCCAGCAGCCGACAGGGTCGGGGTGTGGGAAAACAAGAGACCCAGTACTTC. This sequence encodes CASSRQGRGVGKQETQYF.

The rearrangement links TRBV9 to TRBJ1-5, with D tentatively TRBD1 (6 bases). Germline-derived CDR1 and CDR2 are SGDLS and YYNGEE. CDR3 length equals 15 residues. The ends were cut back, 4 bases at V and 0 bases at J, with 11 bases in the middle. The CDR3, as DNA: TGTGCCAGCAGCAAAGGGGGGGATAGCAATCAGCCCCAGCATTTT. As protein: CASSKGGDSNQPQHF.

This sequence joins TRBV7-3 and TRBJ1-1; D is unclear. Germline values: CDR1 SGHTA, CDR2 FQGTGA. This CDR3 contains 13 residues. Deletions cut 5 bases from V and 1 base from J, with 8 bases between. The CDR3 reads CASSREGNTEAFF. In DNA, the CDR3 is TGTGCCAGCAGCCGAGAGGGGAACACTGAAGCTTTCTTT. Looking up the rest from reference TRBV7-3 and TRBJ1-1 gives the full variable domain: GAGVSQTPSNKVTEKGKYVELRCDPISGHTALYWYRQSLGQGPEFLIYFQGTGAADDSGLPNDRFFAVRPEGSVSTLKIQRTERGDSAVYLCASSREGNTEAFFGQGTRLTVV.

To note about this clone: Other nucleotide sequences from this sample produce the same CDR3. V and J are TRBV30 and TRBJ2-5; no clear D. This CDR3 is 13 amino acids long. The ends were cut back, 0 bases at V and 5 bases at J, with 10 bases in the middle. Germline lookup yields CDR1 GTSNPN and CDR2 SVGIG (reference sequence). CDR3 coding DNA: TGTGCCTGGAGTGTGGGCACCAGGGAGACCCAGTACTTC. Its translation is CAWSVGTRETQYF.

Only one count was recorded for this clone. V and J are TRBV18 and TRBJ2-2; D is unresolved. Germline-derived CDR1 and CDR2 are KGHSH and LQKENI. The CDR3 runs to 15 residues. Trimming shortened V by 0 bases and J by 4 bases, and 9 bases separated the two germline ends. As DNA, the CDR3 is TGTGCCAGCTCACCACCAAGTGTCGGCACCGGGGAGCTGTTTTTT. As protein: CASSPPSVGTGELFF.